This TCR beta chain originates from a study of blood T cell repertoires in COVID-19. Background on the study: Samples came from the United States, Italy and Spain, spanning acute and convalescent COVID-19. Nucleic acid was either cDNA or gDNA, and it came from T cells, B-cell-depleted T cells, or PBMCs.

Under the authors' procedure: The authors estimated nucleated cell counts from reference gene primer amplification. This table comes from immunoSEQ multiplex PCR, and its TCRdb copy is limited to in-frame clones, with some not included. V and J calls plus clone size are reproduced from that table; the DNA served to infer D and trimming. This sample has 70,000 to 100,000 clones, with about 71% found just once. V was clipped by 0 bases and J by 3 bases, with 5 bases between them. The CDR3 has 13 residues. Germline V gene lookup returns CDR1 SNHLY and CDR2 FYNNEI. This sequence was found in a woman aged 45-65 years with acute or convalescent COVID-19. This chain links TRBV2 with TRBJ1-1; D is undetermined. Sequencing input: peripheral blood. Here the CDR3 DNA reads TGTGCCAGCAGTGAAGCTATGTACACTGAAGCTTTCTTT. Protein: CASSEAMYTEAFF. The whole variable domain, filled in from reference TRBV2 and TRBJ1-1, reads EPEVTQTPSHQVTQMGQEVILRCVPISNHLYFYWYRQILGQKVEFLVSFYNNEISEKSEIFDDQFSVERPDGSNFTLKIRSTKLEDSAMYFCASSEAMYTEAFFGQGTRLTVV.